This T cell receptor beta chain originates from a study of blood T cell repertoires in COVID-19 (TCRdb year 2020). Notes on the research overall: The collaborator samples originated in the United States, Italy and Spain and spanned the acute and convalescent phases of COVID-19. The prospective study material was composed of cDNA or gDNA derived from T cells, B-cell-depleted T cells, or PBMCs. The dataset comprised deeply sampled blood TCRbeta repertoires from subjects exposed to, actively infected with, or recovered from COVID-19. The repertoires were released in a freely available public database meant as a resource for research on the immune response to SARS-CoV-2. The samples were drawn from the first 160 participants of the ongoing ImmuneRACE study and from 1,254 subjects provided by 6 global collaborators. Sample metadata almost always included a de-identified subject ID, COVID-19 status, age in years and sex. HLA class I and class II types, where available, came from metadata supplied by the sample provider rather than from assay-based typing. General conclusions and limits of the study: Clinical and demographic metadata were provided uncurated, with the amount varying by source and participant.

Whole blood was collected in K2EDTA tubes by collaborating institutions according to the institutions' own protocols. For TCRbeta analysis, collaborators shipped samples in one of three forms: frozen whole blood, isolated PBMCs, or DNA extracted from either of those sample types. The sample holds one count of this clone. Its antigen is still unknown. Base qualities were left out, and no much larger clone turns up one base away. TCRbeta CDR3 regions were amplified from genomic DNA using the immunoSEQ Assay, a bias-controlled multiplex PCR. The original pipeline was this. The number of nucleated cells in each sample was estimated from the amplification of reference gene primers within the assay. To quantify the absolute abundance of each unique TCRbeta CDR3 rearrangement, sequence reads were collapsed and filtered. For each sample, productive Simpson clonality was calculated by taking the square root of Simpson's diversity index across productive rearrangements. TCRdb stores this immuneACCESS table with in-frame sequences only. Part of the clones is absent; in the studies checked, under half of the shortfall reflects unresolved V genes, and no reason is known for the rest. V, J and clone size are those of that table, while D and trimming were read from the DNA. Across this sample there are about 120,000 clones, with 90% seen only once. Approximately 1.7% of the sample comes from the top ten.

The sequence derives from a human donor with active COVID-19. The donor label of this sample is uncertain. The specimen was peripheral blood.

The DNA sequence is given as TGTGCCAGCAGCTTGTGGCAGGGACTCGGGGAGACCCAGTACTTC. Translated, this gives CASSLWQGLGETQYF. The sequence links TRBV7-9 to TRBJ2-5, and the D gene may be TRBD2, 6 bases matching. CDR1 and CDR2 were assigned from the germline V gene (reference sequence) as SEHNR and FQNEAQ. The V and J ends are trimmed by 3 bases and 5 bases, leaving 16 bases between them. Including the terminal cysteine and phenylalanine, the CDR3 comprises 15 residues. The entry retains the CDR3 DNA only, 45 bases that are in frame from base 1. The CDR3, completed at both ends by the reference TRBV7-9 and TRBJ2-5 genes, gives the full variable domain DTGVSQNPRHKITKRGQNVTFRCDPISEHNRLYWYRQTLGQGPEFLTYFQNEAQLEKSRLLSDRFSAERPKGSFSTLEIQRTEQGDSAMYLCASSLWQGLGETQYFGPGTRLLVL.